The source of this T cell receptor beta chain is a study of blood T cell repertoires in COVID-19. Across the study: Some COVID-19 samples were acute and others convalescent; all came from the United States, Italy and Spain.

Exposed study participants had met a COVID-19 case within 2 weeks before entry. Repertoires were generated with immunoSEQ multiplex PCR, while TCRdb's copy carries only in-frame clones and drops some. The sample holds about 200,000 clones; about 86% are singletons and the top ten take about 4%. The germline V gene has CDR1 LGHDT and CDR2 YNNKEL (reference sequence). V was clipped by 2 bases and J by 5 bases; unmatched bases: 7. This CDR3 has 17 amino acids. Sequencing used PBMCs or T cells enriched from blood (not recorded which). The chain couples TRBV3-1 (or the pseudogene TRBV3-2) to TRBJ2-1; 12 bases match TRBD2. The receptor was derived from a woman in her 30s who had been exposed to COVID-19. CDR3 amino acids: CASSQPGTSGLHNEQFF. For the CDR3, the DNA is TGTGCCAGCAGCCAACCTGGGACTAGCGGGCTCCACAATGAGCAGTTCTTC.